The 21 T cell receptor beta chains presented below share a single source sample, sequenced in a study of identical twins. Via MiXCR, TCRdb re-called the 5' RACE reads, giving one row per CDR3 protein. Of 1.5 million to 2 million distinct CDR3 sequences in the sample, around 33% were seen once. Sequenced sample: cord blood. These receptors all come from a newborn girl in good health.

The rearrangement joins TRBV29-1 to TRBJ1-1, with 8 positions matching TRBD1. Germline lookup yields CDR1 SQVTM and CDR2 ANQGSEA. The CDR3 runs to 13 residues. J gave up 1 base and V 7 bases, and 5 bases lay outside the gene matches. The CDR3 is CSGHRGSNTEAFF. CDR3 nucleotides: TGCAGCGGGCACAGGGGGTCGAACACTGAAGCTTTCTTT.

The chain employs TRBV28 and TRBJ2-7, with TRBD2 matching over 11 bases. The germline V gene encodes CDR1 MDHEN and CDR2 SYDVKM. The J segment lost 3 bases and the V segment lost 6 bases, leaving 13 bases of the junction unmatched. This CDR3 has 17 residues. The CDR3 region is CASSPIPGLAAIYEQYF. In nucleotides, the CDR3 is TGTGCCAGCAGCCCAATCCCGGGACTAGCGGCAATCTACGAGCAGTACTTC.

J is TRBJ2-1 and V is TRBV4-2, with TRBD2 identical over 11 bases. Trimming cost V 2 bases and J 2 bases; bases outside gene matches: 5. This CDR3 is built from 17 residues. Germline lookup yields CDR1 LGHNA and CDR2 YNFKEQ. The CDR3 DNA follows: TGTGCCAGCAGCCAATTCCTAGCGGGGGGCCCCTACAATGAGCAGTTCTTC. This encodes CASSQFLAGGPYNEQFF.

The sample holds a few counts of this clonotype. This chain uses TRBV27 with TRBJ2-7; D gene uncertain. The CDR3 runs 16 residues. Trimming removed 6 bases at V and 3 bases at J, with 21 bases between. Germline values: CDR1 MNHEY, CDR2 SMNVEV (reference sequence). The CDR3 nucleotides are TGTGCCAGCAGCCTCACCTACCGACACGTAGGCTACGAGCAGTACTTC. Its protein is CASSLTYRHVGYEQYF.

This clonotype occurred many times. The rearrangement joins TRBV10-3 to TRBJ1-2; D unresolved. Trimming removed 0 bases at V and 5 bases at J, with 10 bases between. This CDR3 has 14 amino acids. Germline V CDR1 and CDR2: ENHRY, SYGVKD. The CDR3 coding sequence is TGTGCCATCAGTGAGTCGGCTTCCTTTTATGGCTACACCTTC. Its protein product is CAISESASFYGYTF.

The chain employs TRBV2 and TRBJ2-5; TRBD2 is a possible D gene (5 bases). The germline V gene has CDR1 SNHLY and CDR2 FYNNEI. Trimming took 7 bases from V and 5 from J, leaving 11 bases between them. This CDR3 spans 12 amino acids. The CDR3 loop is CASIWESETQYF. In nucleotides, the CDR3 is TGTGCCAGCATATGGGAGAGCGAGACCCAGTACTTC. The full variable domain, its missing parts supplied by reference TRBV2 and TRBJ2-5, is EPEVTQTPSHQVTQMGQEVILRCVPISNHLYFYWYRQILGQKVEFLVSFYNNEISEKSEIFDDQFSVERPDGSNFTLKIRSTKLEDSAMYFCASIWESETQYFGPGTRLLVL.

The V gene is TRBV2, the J gene TRBJ1-2, with TRBD1 as a possible D gene (6 bases). This CDR3 is 15 amino acids long. V gave up 3 bases and J gave up 6 bases, with 17 bases separating them. The germline V gene has CDR1 SNHLY and CDR2 FYNNEI. In nucleotides, the CDR3 is TGTGCCAGCAGTGACCCCTCGGGGGCCATTGATGGCTACACCTTC. It yields the protein CASSDPSGAIDGYTF.

V gene TRBV5-1 combines with J gene TRBJ2-5; 8 nucleotides agree with TRBD1. With the DNA end fitting TRBJ2-7 better, the J assignment may be wrong. In germline, CDR1 is SGHRS, CDR2 YFSETQ. The CDR3 contains 15 residues. CDR3 amino acids: CASSLVQGAAYEQYF. The CDR3 DNA sequence: TGCGCCAGCAGCTTGGTCCAGGGGGCCGCCTACGAGCAGTACTTC.

The genes are TRBV6-5 and TRBJ2-4; a weak D match, TRBD2 (5 bases). The J call could be wrong; TRBJ2-7 is a better fit for the DNA end. This CDR3 has 16 residues. CDR1 is MNHEY, CDR2 SVGAGI, per germline. The CDR3 reads CASSYGNGLAVYEQYF. CDR3 DNA: TGTGCCAGCAGTTACGGCAATGGGCTAGCAGTATACGAGCAGTACTTC.

The chain combines TRBV20-1 with TRBJ2-1, with D perhaps TRBD1 (8 bases). TRBJ2-7 explains the end of the DNA better; the J call may be wrong. There are 18 residues in the CDR3. In germline, CDR1 is DFQATT, CDR2 SNEGSKA (reference sequence). Here the CDR3 reads CSAKGQAGLTSSYNEQYF. CDR3 nucleotides: TGCAGTGCCAAGGGACAGGCGGGACTAACCAGCTCCTACAATGAGCAGTACTTC.

The chain links TRBV20-1 to TRBJ2-5; 11 bases line up with TRBD2. This CDR3 contains 14 residues. The germline gives CDR1 DFQATT, CDR2 SNEGSKA (reference sequence). The J segment lost 1 base and the V segment lost 3 bases, leaving 1 base of the junction unmatched. CDR3 sequence: CSARTSGTQETQYF. The CDR3 DNA is TGCAGTGCTAGGACTAGCGGGACCCAAGAGACCCAGTACTTC.

The sample holds a few counts of this clonotype. J is TRBJ2-1 and V is TRBV7-9; 10 bases align to TRBD2. Looked up from germline, CDR1 is SEHNR and CDR2 is FQNEAQ (reference sequence). V was clipped by 6 bases and J by 7 bases; unmatched bases: 9. The CDR3 has 15 amino acids. The CDR3 nucleotides read TGTGCCAGCAGAATTCTAGCGGGGGTTCAGAATGAGCAGTTCTTC. This gives the protein CASRILAGVQNEQFF.

The chain employs TRBV20-1 and TRBJ2-4; 7 bases align to TRBD1. CDR3 length: 14 amino acids. CDR1 is DFQATT, CDR2 SNEGSKA, per germline (reference sequence). The ends lost 1 base at V and 4 bases at J; junction bases unmatched: 4. The CDR3, as DNA: TGCAGTGCTAGAGTTCCGGGACAGAAAAACATTCAGTACTTC. Its translation is CSARVPGQKNIQYF.

This clonotype was seen a few times. The rearrangement joins TRBV27 to TRBJ1-5, with D possibly being TRBD1 (5 bases). This CDR3 has 14 amino acids. V was pared by 3 bases and J by 7 bases, with 13 bases between. From germline, CDR1 is MNHEY and CDR2 SMNVEV (reference sequence). CDR3 sequence: CASSFAGREQPQHF. In nucleotides, the CDR3 is TGTGCCAGCAGTTTTGCAGGGAGAGAGCAGCCCCAGCATTTT.

This chain uses TRBV6-6 with TRBJ1-3, with D unclear. Germline assignment: CDR1 MNHNY and CDR2 SVGAGI (reference sequence). The CDR3 has 12 residues. With 7 bases removed from V and 4 bases from J, the gap between germline ends came to 8 bases. This chain's CDR3 is CASTLQGNTIYF. The CDR3 DNA follows: TGTGCCAGCACCCTACAGGGAAACACCATATATTTT.

This sequence joins TRBV6-6 and TRBJ2-5; possibly TRBD1 or TRBD2 for D (6 bases each). The J call could be wrong; TRBJ2-1 is a better fit for the DNA end. The CDR3 consists of 15 residues. In germline, CDR1 is MNHNY, CDR2 SVGAGI (reference sequence). CDR3 in DNA: TGTGCCAGCAGTCACAGGGACTTGGGGCAAGAGACCCAGTTCTTC. Translation gives CASSHRDLGQETQFF.

With respect to this clonotype: An end of the junction does not agree with germline; a read error may underlie this. The chain links TRBV5-1 to TRBJ2-3, with 13 bases matching TRBD2. Looked up from germline, CDR1 is SGHRS and CDR2 is YFSETQ. This CDR3 contains 16 residues. In DNA form, the CDR3 reads TGCACCAGCAGCTCGGGACTAGCGGGATCCGGGGATACGCAGTATTTT. Its translation: CTSSSGLAGSGDTQYF.

As concerns this clonotype: This sequence may be a read error, since a much larger clone differs from it by one base. The chain is built from TRBV29-1 and TRBJ2-7; D remains unclear. Per germline, CDR1 SQVTM and CDR2 ANQGSEA. The CDR3 length is 13 residues. CDR3 protein: CSVEDLDSYEHYF. Written as DNA, the CDR3 is TGCAGCGTTGAAGATCTCGACTCCTACGAGCACTACTTC.

DNA of the CDR3: TGTGCCAGCAGCTTAGTAACAGGGGGAGGCTATGGCTACACCTTC. Protein product: CASSLVTGGGYGYTF. The rearrangement links TRBV7-2 to TRBJ1-2, with TRBD1 matching over 8 bases. The CDR3 length is 15 residues. In germline, CDR1 is SGHTA, CDR2 FQGNSA. The J segment lost 4 bases and the V segment lost 1 base, leaving 5 bases of the junction unmatched.

This clonotype was seen a few times. V and J are TRBV6-6 and TRBJ2-3, with D perhaps matching TRBD1 (6 bases). The CDR3 runs to 15 residues. V was clipped by 0 bases and J by 7 bases, with 14 bases between them. The germline gives CDR1 MNHNY, CDR2 SVGAGI (reference sequence). Here the CDR3 reads CASSYSGQGWNTQYF. The CDR3 region has the DNA TGTGCCAGCAGTTACTCGGGGCAGGGGTGGAATACGCAGTATTTT.

The chain couples TRBV5-6 to TRBJ2-7; D gene uncertain. Germline values: CDR1 SGHDT, CDR2 YYEEEE. V was cut by 2 bases and J by 2 bases, with 11 bases left in between. The CDR3 runs to 14 residues. The CDR3 nucleotides are TGTGCCAGCAGCTTATGGACGGCGACCTACGAGCAGTACTTC. Translation gives CASSLWTATYEQYF.